Following are 25 T cell receptor beta chains from one sample sequenced in a study of Ad26.COV2.S vaccination and SARS-CoV-2 variants. The assay was immunoSEQ multiplex PCR, and TCRdb's table has in-frame clones only and misses some. The data contain 410,000 or so clones, 92% of them singletons. Treatment: around 19 received Ad26.COV2.S at low or high dose, single or two shots; about five received placebo; per-sample allocation not given. After the first vaccine or placebo injection, samples were drawn on day 63. The sequencing here drew on peripheral blood, taken in a trial of Ad26.COV2.S vaccine versus placebo. These receptors were collected from a person between 18 and 65 years old who received the Ad26.COV2.S COVID-19 vaccine or a placebo.

On this clone: The junction and the germline gene differ at one end; a read error may be behind it. This chain's CDR3 is CASNLMGVNTEAFF. CDR3 nucleotides: TGTGCCAGCAACTTAATGGGGGTGAACACTGAAGCTTTCTTT. The chain has TRBV11-2 and TRBJ1-1; D may be TRBD1 (5 bases). Germline V CDR1 and CDR2: SGHAT, FQNNGV. The CDR3 runs 14 residues.

The chain uses TRBV4-1 and TRBJ2-1, with TRBD2 as a possible D gene (6 bases). Per germline, CDR1 MGHRA and CDR2 YSYEKL. V was cut by 1 base and J by 2 bases, with 15 bases left in between. The CDR3 loop spans 17 amino acids. DNA for the CDR3: TGCGCCAGCAGCCAAGGTCCGCAGGTAGCGGCCTACAATGAGCAGTTCTTC. Translation gives CASSQGPQVAAYNEQFF.

The chain carries TRBV6-5 and TRBJ1-2; perhaps TRBD1 as D (5 bases). Trimming shortened V by 0 bases and J by 4 bases, and 9 bases separated the two germline ends. The CDR3 is made up of 14 amino acids. Germline CDR1 reads MNHEY; CDR2 reads SVGAGI. The CDR3 loop reads CASSYSAGTYGYTF. CDR3 nucleotide sequence: TGTGCCAGCAGTTACTCTGCGGGGACCTATGGCTACACCTTC.

The chain carries TRBV19 and TRBJ2-1; the D gene is possibly TRBD1 (7 bases). The CDR3 is 17 amino acids. Germline CDR1 reads LNHDA; CDR2 reads SQIVND (reference sequence). The V gene lost 5 bases and the J gene lost 1 base, with 18 bases spanning the gap. This chain's CDR3 is CASSVEGAYGSYNEQFF. In nucleotides, the CDR3 is TGTGCCAGTAGTGTGGAGGGGGCGTATGGGTCCTACAATGAGCAGTTCTTC.

The chain links TRBV7-8 to TRBJ2-5; D is undetermined. There are 13 residues in the CDR3. Germline V gene sequence: CDR1 SGHVS, CDR2 FQNEAQ. V shed 5 bases and J shed 2 bases, with 9 bases lying between them. CDR3 protein: CASSREEQETQYF. Here the CDR3 DNA reads TGTGCCAGCAGCCGCGAAGAGCAAGAGACCCAGTACTTC. The whole variable domain, remainder taken from reference TRBV7-8 and TRBJ2-5, is GAGVSQSPRYKVAKRGQDVALRCDPISGHVSLFWYQQALGQGPEFLTYFQNEAQLDKSGLPSDRFFAERPEGSVSTLKIQRTQQEDSAVYLCASSREEQETQYFGPGTRLLVL.

This clone was seen only a few times. The chain is built from TRBV7-2 and TRBJ2-7; no firm D call. Trimming cost V 5 bases and J 4 bases, with 18 bases left between them. Germline values: CDR1 SGHTA, CDR2 FQGNSA. This CDR3 is 15 amino acids long. The CDR3 loop reads CASSPWAHAPYEQYF. As DNA, the CDR3 is TGTGCCAGCAGCCCCTGGGCCCATGCCCCTTACGAGCAGTACTTC.

This rearrangement joins TRBV6-2 or TRBV6-3 to TRBJ1-5; TRBD1 matches at 10 bases. Unmatched junction bases numbered 7, after V lost 0 bases and J lost 5 bases. The CDR3 loop spans 17 amino acids. Germline V gives CDR1 MNHEY, CDR2 SVGEGT. In DNA, the CDR3 is TGTGCCAGCAGTTACTCCCCGGGACAGGGGTTTTATCAGCCCCAGCATTTT. Amino acid sequence: CASSYSPGQGFYQPQHF.

The genes are TRBV27 and TRBJ1-4; tentative D call: TRBD1 (5 bases). The CDR3 consists of 16 residues. CDR1 and CDR2 (germline): MNHEY, SMNVEV (reference sequence). V lost 5 bases and J 10 bases, leaving 23 bases between the germline ends. The CDR3 here is CASSLRGGRAVGKLFF. The CDR3 region has the DNA TGTGCCAGCAGTCTGAGGGGAGGCCGGGCTGTCGGAAAACTGTTTTTT.

This clone was detected only a few times. V is TRBV6-5 and J is TRBJ2-7; 8 bases match TRBD1. In germline, CDR1 is MNHEY, CDR2 SVGAGI. The V gene end was trimmed by 4 bases and the J gene end by 4 bases; junction bases not matched to a gene: 9. The CDR3 extends over 15 amino acids. The CDR3 reads CASSSPRTGRYEQYF. For the CDR3, the DNA is TGTGCCAGCAGTTCCCCCAGGACAGGGAGGTACGAGCAGTACTTC.

The chain is built from TRBV19 and TRBJ1-1, with TRBD1 matching over 9 bases. The germline V gene encodes CDR1 LNHDA and CDR2 SQIVND (reference sequence). With 5 bases clipped from V and 5 bases from J, the junction kept 6 bases outside the gene matches. The CDR3 covers 14 residues. The DNA of the CDR3 is TGTGCCAGTAGTCCCGGGACAGGGTTTACTGAAGCTTTCTTT. Translated, it gives CASSPGTGFTEAFF.

The rearrangement joins TRBV4-3 to TRBJ2-7; 9 bases are a match to TRBD1. V shed 3 bases and J 3 bases; nucleotides not matched to a gene: 3. In germline, CDR1 is LGHNA, CDR2 YSLEER. The length of the CDR3 is 14 residues. CDR3 sequence: CASSQRGQGYEQYF. The CDR3 nucleotides are TGCGCCAGCAGCCAGAGGGGACAGGGCTACGAGCAGTACTTC.

This chain links TRBV7-8 with TRBJ2-1, with 10 bases identical to TRBD2. This CDR3 has 14 amino acids. Germline V gene sequence: CDR1 SGHVS, CDR2 FQNEAQ. The V gene end was trimmed by 7 bases and the J gene end by 8 bases; junction bases not matched to a gene: 8. CDR3 in amino acids: CASTWTSGRDEQFF. Written as DNA, the CDR3 is TGTGCCAGCACCTGGACTAGCGGACGAGATGAGCAGTTCTTC.

The chain links TRBV16 to TRBJ2-1; 9 bases are shared with TRBD1. This CDR3 contains 17 residues. CDR1 is KGHSY and CDR2 is FQNENV in the germline V gene. J gave up 1 base and V 0 bases, and 4 bases lay outside the gene matches. DNA of the CDR3: TGTGCCAGCAGCCAATCCTTGGGACAGGGTTCCTACAATGAGCAGTTCTTC. It is translated as CASSQSLGQGSYNEQFF.

The chain combines TRBV6-2 or TRBV6-3 with TRBJ1-1; 10 nucleotides line up with TRBD1. The J segment lost 2 bases and the V segment lost 0 bases, leaving 6 bases of the junction unmatched. Germline CDR1 is MNHEY and CDR2 is SVGEGT. This CDR3 is built from 17 residues. The CDR3, as DNA: TGTGCCAGCAGTTACTCAGACAGGGGGCTGGGAAACACTGAAGCTTTCTTT. It yields the protein CASSYSDRGLGNTEAFF.

This chain uses TRBV28 with TRBJ1-2; maybe TRBD1 (6 bases). Trimming took off 6 bases at V and 5 bases at J, with 10 bases between the two ends. The CDR3 contains 12 residues. Germline CDR1 MDHEN, CDR2 SYDVKM. The DNA of the CDR3 is TGTGCCAGCAGCTCCGGACAGTATGGCTACACCTTC. The encoded protein is CASSSGQYGYTF.

The chain is built from TRBV5-6 and TRBJ1-1; D gene unclear. The CDR3 covers 14 residues. Trimming cost V 4 bases and J 1 base, with 11 bases left between them. Per germline, CDR1 SGHDT and CDR2 YYEEEE. CDR3 loop: CASSRKDRNTEAFF. The CDR3 DNA reads as TGTGCCAGCAGCCGAAAGGACCGGAACACTGAAGCTTTCTTT. The full variable domain, with the rest looked up from reference TRBV5-6 and TRBJ1-1, is DAGVTQSPTHLIKTRGQQVTLRCSPKSGHDTVSWYQQALGQGPQFIFQYYEEEERQRGNFPDRFSGHQFPNYSSELNVNALLLGDSALYLCASSRKDRNTEAFFGQGTRLTVV.

The chain uses TRBV6-4 and TRBJ2-2; D gene uncertain. The germline V gene has CDR1 MRHNA and CDR2 SNTAGT. This CDR3 spans 13 amino acids. The ends were cut back, 6 bases at V and 0 bases at J, with 5 bases in the middle. In DNA, the CDR3 is TGTGCCAGCAGCGTAACGAACACCGGGGAGCTGTTTTTT. It codes for CASSVTNTGELFF.

V usage is TRBV6-5 and J usage is TRBJ2-7, with 10 nucleotides matching TRBD2. Germline V gives CDR1 MNHEY, CDR2 SVGAGI. The CDR3 loop spans 13 amino acids. The junction had 0 bases not matched to a gene; V was cut back by 5 bases and J by 2 bases. This chain's CDR3 is CASSTSGAYEQYF. The CDR3, as DNA: TGTGCCAGCAGTACTAGCGGGGCCTACGAGCAGTACTTC.

The chain is built from TRBV3-1 (or the pseudogene TRBV3-2) and TRBJ2-7; D may match TRBD1 or TRBD2 (5 bases each). The ends were cut back, 0 bases at V and 11 bases at J, with 17 bases in the middle. The CDR3 is 14 residues long. Germline lookup yields CDR1 LGHDT and CDR2 YNNKEL (reference sequence). This CDR3 is CASSQDIASNRKYF. Written as DNA, the CDR3 is TGTGCCAGCAGCCAAGATATTGCTAGCAACAGGAAGTACTTC.

J is TRBJ1-1 and V is TRBV5-6; TRBD1 matches 7 bases. This CDR3 comprises 16 residues. Trimming cost V 4 bases and J 5 bases; bases outside gene matches: 14. The germline gives CDR1 SGHDT, CDR2 YYEEEE. For the CDR3, the DNA is TGTGCCAGCAGCGGGATAGACAGGGTGATGGGGACTGAAGCTTTCTTT. This gives the protein CASSGIDRVMGTEAFF.

The genes are TRBV7-9 and TRBJ2-3; possibly TRBD1 for D (7 bases). The CDR3 contains 15 residues. The germline CDR1 and CDR2 sequences are SEHNR and FQNEAQ (reference sequence). Trimming took 7 bases from V and 0 from J, leaving 14 bases between them. The CDR3 is CASKRSGGSTDTQYF. CDR3 DNA sequence: TGTGCCAGCAAACGATCAGGGGGGAGCACAGATACGCAGTATTTT.

The chain links TRBV28 to TRBJ2-3; D unclear. Germline-derived CDR1 and CDR2 are MDHEN and SYDVKM. This CDR3 region has 16 residues. The V end was cut by 2 bases, the J end by 0 bases, with 12 bases between. For the CDR3, the DNA is TGTGCCAGCAGTTTACAGAGAGCCTCTAGCACAGATACGCAGTATTTT. The encoded protein is CASSLQRASSTDTQYF.

The chain uses TRBV6-1 and TRBJ2-1; D gene unclear. There are 13 residues in the CDR3. In germline, CDR1 is MNHNS, CDR2 SASEGT. Trimming took 0 bases from V and 11 from J, leaving 11 bases between them. The CDR3 DNA reads as TGTGCCAGCAGTGAAGCGGTAGCTCCGAAGCAGTTCTTC. Protein product: CASSEAVAPKQFF.

This chain uses TRBV4-3 with TRBJ1-2; 7 nucleotides agree with TRBD1. This CDR3 contains 13 residues. The V and J ends lost 0 bases and 8 bases, in that order; junction bases with no gene match: 3. Germline V gives CDR1 LGHNA, CDR2 YSLEER. The DNA of the CDR3 is TGCGCCAGCAGCCAAGAGACAGGGAACGGCTACACCTTC. Translation gives CASSQETGNGYTF.

The chain uses TRBV9 and TRBJ2-7; either TRBD1 or TRBD2 may fit D (5 bases each). This CDR3 has 14 amino acids. CDR1 SGDLS and CDR2 YYNGEE come from the germline V gene. V was trimmed by 1 base and J by 3 bases, leaving 11 bases between them. The chain's CDR3 is CASSVSGAHYEQYF. CDR3 nucleotides: TGTGCCAGCAGCGTATCCGGGGCCCACTACGAGCAGTACTTC.